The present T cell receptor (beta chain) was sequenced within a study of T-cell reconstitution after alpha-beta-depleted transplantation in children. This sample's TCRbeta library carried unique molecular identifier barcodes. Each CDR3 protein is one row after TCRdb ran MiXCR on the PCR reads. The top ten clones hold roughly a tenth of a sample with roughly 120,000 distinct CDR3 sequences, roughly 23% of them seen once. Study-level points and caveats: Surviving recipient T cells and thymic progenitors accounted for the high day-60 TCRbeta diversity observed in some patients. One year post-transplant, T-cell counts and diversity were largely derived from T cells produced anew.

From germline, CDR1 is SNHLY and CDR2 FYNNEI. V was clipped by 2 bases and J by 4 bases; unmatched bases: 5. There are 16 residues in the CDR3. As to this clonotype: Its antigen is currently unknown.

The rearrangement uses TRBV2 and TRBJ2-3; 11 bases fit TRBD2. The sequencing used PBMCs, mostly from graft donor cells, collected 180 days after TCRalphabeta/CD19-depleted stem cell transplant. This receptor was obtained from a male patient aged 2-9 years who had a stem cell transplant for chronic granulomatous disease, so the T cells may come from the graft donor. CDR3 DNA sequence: TGTGCCAGCAGTGAATCACTAGCGGGAGAGGCAGATACGCAGTATTTT. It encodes CASSESLAGEADTQYF.